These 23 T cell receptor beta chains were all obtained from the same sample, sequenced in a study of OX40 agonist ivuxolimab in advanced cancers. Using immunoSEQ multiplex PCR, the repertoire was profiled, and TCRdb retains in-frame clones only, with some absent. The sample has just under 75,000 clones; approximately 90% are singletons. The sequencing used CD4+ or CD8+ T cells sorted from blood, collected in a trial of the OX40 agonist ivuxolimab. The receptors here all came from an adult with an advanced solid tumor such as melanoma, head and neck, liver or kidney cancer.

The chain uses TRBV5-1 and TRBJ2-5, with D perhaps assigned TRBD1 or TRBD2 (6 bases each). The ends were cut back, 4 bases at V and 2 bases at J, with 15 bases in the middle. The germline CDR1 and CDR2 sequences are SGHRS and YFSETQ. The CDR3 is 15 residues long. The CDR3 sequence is CASSRGRDFQETQYF. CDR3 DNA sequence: TGCGCCAGCAGCCGGGGGCGGGACTTTCAAGAGACCCAGTACTTC.

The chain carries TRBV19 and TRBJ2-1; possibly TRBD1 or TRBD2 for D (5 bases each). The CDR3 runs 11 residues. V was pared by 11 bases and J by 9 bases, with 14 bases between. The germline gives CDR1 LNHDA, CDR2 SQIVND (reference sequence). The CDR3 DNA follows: TGTGCCGCGAGGGAAGGGACTGAGCAGTTCTTC. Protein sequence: CAAREGTEQFF.

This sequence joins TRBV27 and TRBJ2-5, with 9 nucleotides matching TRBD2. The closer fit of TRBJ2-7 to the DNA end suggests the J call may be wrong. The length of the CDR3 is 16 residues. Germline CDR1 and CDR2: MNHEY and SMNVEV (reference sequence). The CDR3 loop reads CASSPQGLAEDYEQYF. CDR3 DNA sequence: TGTGCCAGCAGTCCCCAGGGACTAGCTGAAGACTACGAGCAGTACTTC.

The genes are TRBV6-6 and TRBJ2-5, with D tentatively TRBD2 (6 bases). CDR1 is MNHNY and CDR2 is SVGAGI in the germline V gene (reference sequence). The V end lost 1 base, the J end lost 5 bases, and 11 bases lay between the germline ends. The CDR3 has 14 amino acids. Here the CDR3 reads CASSYWGVWETQYF. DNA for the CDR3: TGTGCCAGCAGTTACTGGGGGGTTTGGGAGACCCAGTACTTC.

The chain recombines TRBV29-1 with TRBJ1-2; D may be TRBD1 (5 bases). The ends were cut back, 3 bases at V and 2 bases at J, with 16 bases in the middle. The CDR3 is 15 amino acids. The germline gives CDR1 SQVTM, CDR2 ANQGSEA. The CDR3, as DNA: TGCAGCGTTGAGGTCTCGGCAGGGACCAACTATGGCTACACCTTC. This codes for CSVEVSAGTNYGYTF.

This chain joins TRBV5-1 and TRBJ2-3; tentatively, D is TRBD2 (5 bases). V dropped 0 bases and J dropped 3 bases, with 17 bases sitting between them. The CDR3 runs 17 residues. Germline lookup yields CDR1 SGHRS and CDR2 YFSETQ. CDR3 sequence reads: CASSLEGSVGGTDTQYF. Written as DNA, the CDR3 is TGCGCCAGCAGCTTGGAAGGTAGCGTAGGTGGTACAGATACGCAGTATTTT.

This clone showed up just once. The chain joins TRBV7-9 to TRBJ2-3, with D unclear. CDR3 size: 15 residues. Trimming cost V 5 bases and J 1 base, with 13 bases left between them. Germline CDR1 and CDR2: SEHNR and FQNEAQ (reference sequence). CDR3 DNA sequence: TGTGCCAGCAGCCCCCGTCTGGGCGGCACAGATACGCAGTATTTT. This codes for CASSPRLGGTDTQYF.

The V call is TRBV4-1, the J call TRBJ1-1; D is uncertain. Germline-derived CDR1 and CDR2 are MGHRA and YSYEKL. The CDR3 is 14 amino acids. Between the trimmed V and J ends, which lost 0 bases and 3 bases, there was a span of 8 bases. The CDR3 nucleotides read TGCGCCAGCAGCCAAGATCTCCAAGACACTGAAGCTTTCTTT. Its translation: CASSQDLQDTEAFF.

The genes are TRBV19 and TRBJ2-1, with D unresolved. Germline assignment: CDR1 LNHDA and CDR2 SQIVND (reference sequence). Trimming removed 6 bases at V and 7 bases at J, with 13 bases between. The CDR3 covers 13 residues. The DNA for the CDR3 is TGTGCCAGTAGGTTCGAAGAGGTGAATGAGCAGTTCTTC. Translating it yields CASRFEEVNEQFF. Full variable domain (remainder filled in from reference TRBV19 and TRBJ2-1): DGGITQSPKYLFRKEGQNVTLSCEQNLNHDAMYWYRQDPGQGLRLIYYSQIVNDFQKGDIAEGYSVSREKKESFPLTVTSAQKNPTAFYLCASRFEEVNEQFFGPGTRLTVL.

This chain's CDR3 is CAISETGYEQYF. The CDR3 coding sequence is TGTGCCATCAGTGAGACAGGTTACGAGCAGTACTTC. The chain employs TRBV10-3 and TRBJ2-7; a weak D match, TRBD1 (5 bases). This CDR3 has 12 residues. The germline V gene has CDR1 ENHRY and CDR2 SYGVKD. Between the trimmed V and J ends, which lost 2 bases and 4 bases, there was a span of 6 bases.

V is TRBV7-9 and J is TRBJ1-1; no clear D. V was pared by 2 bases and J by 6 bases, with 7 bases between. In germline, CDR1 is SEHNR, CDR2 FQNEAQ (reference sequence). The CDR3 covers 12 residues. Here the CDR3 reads CASSLLSAEAFF. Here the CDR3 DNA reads TGTGCCAGCAGCTTATTGTCCGCTGAAGCTTTCTTT.

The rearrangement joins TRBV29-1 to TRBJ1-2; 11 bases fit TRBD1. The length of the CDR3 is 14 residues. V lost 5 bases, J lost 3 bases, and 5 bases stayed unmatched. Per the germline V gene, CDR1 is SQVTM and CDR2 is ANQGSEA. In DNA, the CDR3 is TGCAGCGTTCCTGGACAGGGGGCCTACTATGGCTACACCTTC. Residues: CSVPGQGAYYGYTF.

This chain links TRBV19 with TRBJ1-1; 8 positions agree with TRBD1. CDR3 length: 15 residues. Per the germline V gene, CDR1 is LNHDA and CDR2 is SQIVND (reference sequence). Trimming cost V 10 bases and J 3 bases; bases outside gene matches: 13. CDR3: CATLPGQGVDTEAFF. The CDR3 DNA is TGTGCCACCCTCCCTGGACAGGGTGTAGACACTGAAGCTTTCTTT.

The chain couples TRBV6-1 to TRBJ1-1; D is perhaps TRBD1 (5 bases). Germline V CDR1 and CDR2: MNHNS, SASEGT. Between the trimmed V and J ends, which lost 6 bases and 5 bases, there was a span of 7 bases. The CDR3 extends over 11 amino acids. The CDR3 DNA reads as TGTGCCAGCAGACGGGGGACTGAAGCTTTCTTT. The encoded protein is CASRRGTEAFF.

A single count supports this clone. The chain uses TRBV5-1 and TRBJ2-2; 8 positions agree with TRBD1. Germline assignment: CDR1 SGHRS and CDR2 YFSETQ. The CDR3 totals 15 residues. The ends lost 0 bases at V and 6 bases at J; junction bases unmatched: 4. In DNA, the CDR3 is TGCGCCAGCAGCTTGGCCGAGGACAGGGCCGGGGAGCTGTTTTTT. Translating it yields CASSLAEDRAGELFF.

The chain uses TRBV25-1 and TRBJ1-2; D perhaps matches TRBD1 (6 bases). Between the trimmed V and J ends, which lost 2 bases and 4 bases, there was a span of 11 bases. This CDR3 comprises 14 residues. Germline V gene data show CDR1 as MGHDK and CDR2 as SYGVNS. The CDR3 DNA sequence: TGTGCCAGCAGTGAACACGGGGGCGCCTATGGCTACACCTTC. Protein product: CASSEHGGAYGYTF.

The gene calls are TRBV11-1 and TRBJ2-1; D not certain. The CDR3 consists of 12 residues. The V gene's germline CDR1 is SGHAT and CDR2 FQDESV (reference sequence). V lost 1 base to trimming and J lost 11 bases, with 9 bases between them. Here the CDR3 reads CASSLVSNQQFF. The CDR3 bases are TGTGCCAGCAGCTTAGTAAGTAATCAGCAGTTCTTC.

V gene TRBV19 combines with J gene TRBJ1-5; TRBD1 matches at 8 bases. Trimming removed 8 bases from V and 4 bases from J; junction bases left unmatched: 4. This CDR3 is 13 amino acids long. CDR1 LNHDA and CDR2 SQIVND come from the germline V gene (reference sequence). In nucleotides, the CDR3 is TGTGCCAGTGGCAGGGGGCTAAATCAGCCCCAGCATTTT. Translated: CASGRGLNQPQHF.

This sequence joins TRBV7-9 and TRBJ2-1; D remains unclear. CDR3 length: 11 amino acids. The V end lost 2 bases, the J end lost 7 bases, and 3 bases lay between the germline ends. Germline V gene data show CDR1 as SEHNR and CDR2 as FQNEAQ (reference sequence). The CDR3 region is CASSLRNEQFF. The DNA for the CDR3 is TGTGCCAGCAGCTTAAGGAATGAGCAGTTCTTC.

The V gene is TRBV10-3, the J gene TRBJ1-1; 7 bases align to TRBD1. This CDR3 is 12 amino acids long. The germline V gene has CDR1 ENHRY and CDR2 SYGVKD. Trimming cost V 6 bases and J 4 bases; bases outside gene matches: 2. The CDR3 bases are TGTGCCATCAGGGCAGGGGGCACTGAAGCTTTCTTT. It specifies CAIRAGGTEAFF.

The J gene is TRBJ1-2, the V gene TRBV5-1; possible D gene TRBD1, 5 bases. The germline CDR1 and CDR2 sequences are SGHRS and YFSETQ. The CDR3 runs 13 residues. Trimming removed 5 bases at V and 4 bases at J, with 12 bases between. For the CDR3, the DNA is TGCGCCAGCAGAAAGGAGGGGAGCTATGGCTACACCTTC. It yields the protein CASRKEGSYGYTF. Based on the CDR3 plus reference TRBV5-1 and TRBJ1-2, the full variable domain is KAGVTQTPRYLIKTRGQQVTLSCSPISGHRSVSWYQQTPGQGLQFLFEYFSETQRNKGNFPGRFSGRQFSNSRSEMNVSTLELGDSALYLCASRKEGSYGYTFGSGTRLTVV.

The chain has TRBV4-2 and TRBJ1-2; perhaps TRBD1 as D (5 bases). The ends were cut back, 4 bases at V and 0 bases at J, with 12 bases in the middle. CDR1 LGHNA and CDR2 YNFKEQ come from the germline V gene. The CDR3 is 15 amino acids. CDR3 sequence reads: CASSLGQLANYGYTF. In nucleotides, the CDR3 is TGTGCCAGCAGCCTTGGACAATTAGCTAACTATGGCTACACCTTC.

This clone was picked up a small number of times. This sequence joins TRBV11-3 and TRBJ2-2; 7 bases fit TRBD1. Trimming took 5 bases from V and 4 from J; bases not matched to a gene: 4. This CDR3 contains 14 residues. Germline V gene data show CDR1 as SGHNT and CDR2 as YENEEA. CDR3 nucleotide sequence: TGTGCCAGCAGCGTCACAGGGGCCACCGGGGAGCTGTTTTTT. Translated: CASSVTGATGELFF.